The next 25 T cell receptor beta chains were all read from a single sample in a study of identical twins. Each CDR3 protein gets one entry after TCRdb re-called the 5' RACE reads with MiXCR. The table shows 310,000 or so distinct CDR3 sequences, with more than 6.5% occurring only once. The same data also contributed to another study, on yellow fever vaccine responses in identical twins.

The source material was memory (CD45RO+) T cells sorted from blood. The receptors derive from a woman younger than 30 in good health.

This clonotype was picked up many times. V usage is TRBV3-1 and J usage is TRBJ2-1; D possibly matches TRBD1 or TRBD2 (5 bases each). The CDR3 length is 14 residues. The ends were cut back, 0 bases at V and 10 bases at J, with 13 bases in the middle. Germline assignment: CDR1 LGHDT and CDR2 YNNKEL (reference sequence). The DNA of the CDR3 is TGTGCCAGCAGCCAAGACTCGGGGCTCTTCGAGCAGTTCTTC. Encoded protein: CASSQDSGLFEQFF.

The chain joins TRBV5-1 to TRBJ2-5; TRBD2 agrees at 11 bases. The CDR3 has 21 residues. Germline trimming cut 4 bases from V and 1 base from J; bases unmatched to any gene: 21. Germline V gene lookup returns CDR1 SGHRS and CDR2 YFSETQ. CDR3 coding DNA: TGCGCCAGCAGCCGCACCGGGACTAGCGGCTTCTATCCTCCAGTCCAAGAGACCCAGTACTTC. This sequence encodes CASSRTGTSGFYPPVQETQYF.

This clonotype showed up many times. V gene TRBV6-1 combines with J gene TRBJ2-7; 9 bases agree with TRBD1. Germline-derived CDR1 and CDR2 are MNHNS and SASEGT. Trimming at V came to 6 bases and at J to 2 bases, leaving 8 bases not matched to a gene. This CDR3 is built from 15 residues. DNA of the CDR3: TGTGCCAGCAGCCAGGACAGGGGCCGTCCCTACGAGCAGTACGTC. As protein: CASSQDRGRPYEQYV.

This clonotype was counted a single time. This chain joins TRBV5-5 and TRBJ2-7; D uncertain. Deletions cut 0 bases from V and 3 bases from J, with 16 bases between. Germline V CDR1 and CDR2: SGHKS, YYEKEE (reference sequence). The CDR3 is 16 residues long. This chain's CDR3 is CASSLVLSDPLYEQYF. DNA of the CDR3: TGTGCCAGCAGCTTGGTTTTGTCGGATCCCCTCTACGAGCAGTACTTC.

This rearrangement joins TRBV6-5 to TRBJ2-3; 9 positions match TRBD2. Germline trimming cut 2 bases from V and 5 bases from J; bases unmatched to any gene: 5. Germline lookup yields CDR1 MNHEY and CDR2 SVGAGI. This CDR3 contains 15 residues. The CDR3 loop reads CASSYGGGVVDTQYF. The CDR3 DNA sequence: TGTGCCAGCAGTTACGGCGGGGGGGTGGTAGATACGCAGTATTTT.

The genes are TRBV11-2 and TRBJ2-4; 13 positions agree with TRBD2. Germline values: CDR1 SGHAT, CDR2 FQNNGV. CDR3 size: 18 residues. Trimming at V came to 5 bases and at J to 8 bases, leaving 15 bases not matched to a gene. As DNA, the CDR3 is TGTGCCAGCAGCGATGGACTAGCGGGAGAGGAAGGCGGGGACATTCAGTACTTC. Translated: CASSDGLAGEEGGDIQYF.

This clonotype was seen more than once but under ten times. The chain links TRBV15 to TRBJ2-3, with 9 positions matching TRBD2. The CDR3 consists of 21 residues. Per germline, CDR1 LNHNV and CDR2 YYDKDF (reference sequence). V was clipped by 1 base and J by 3 bases; unmatched bases: 20. The CDR3 region has the DNA TGTGCCACCAGCAGAGCCCTAGCGGCGGGGGGGCGAGGTTTCGGGACAGATACGCAGTATTTT. This gives the protein CATSRALAAGGRGFGTDTQYF.

This clonotype was seen more than once but under ten times. This chain uses TRBV29-1 with TRBJ2-7, with 11 bases that match TRBD1. This CDR3 has 13 residues. V was pared by 3 bases and J by 7 bases, with 5 bases of the junction left unmatched. Germline CDR1 reads SQVTM; CDR2 reads ANQGSEA. The CDR3 bases are TGCAGCGTTGAGGGGACAGGGGGTAGGGAGCAGTACTTC. Encoded protein: CSVEGTGGREQYF.

This clonotype was found many times. V is TRBV12-3 or TRBV12-4 and J is TRBJ1-2; D perhaps matches TRBD1 (6 bases). This CDR3 has 15 residues. V was pared by 8 bases and J by 3 bases, with 19 bases between. This CDR3 reads CASHSYQTGHYGYTF. In DNA, the CDR3 is TGTGCCAGCCATTCATATCAGACAGGCCACTATGGCTACACCTTC.

The chain has TRBV20-1 and TRBJ2-1, with D maybe TRBD2 (6 bases). The CDR3 contains 15 residues. Per germline, CDR1 DFQATT and CDR2 SNEGSKA (reference sequence). Trimming stripped 5 bases from V and 3 bases from J, with 17 bases between. CDR3 nucleotide sequence: TGCAGTGCTCCCTCGACGCGGGGTAACTACAATGAGCAGTTCTTC. Translated, it gives CSAPSTRGNYNEQFF.

This clonotype came up a few times. This rearrangement joins TRBV7-8 to TRBJ2-2; D is uncertain. Looked up from germline, CDR1 is SGHVS and CDR2 is FQNEAQ. This CDR3 region has 15 residues. V lost 8 bases, J lost 1 base, and 14 bases lay in between. CDR3 region: CASRKETRNTGELFF. CDR3 bases: TGTGCCAGCCGTAAAGAGACACGGAACACCGGGGAGCTGTTTTTT.

J is TRBJ2-1 and V is TRBV12-3 or TRBV12-4; tentatively, D is TRBD2 (5 bases). The CDR3 contains 18 residues. The germline V and J ends were trimmed by 3 bases and 0 bases, with 18 bases remaining between them. CDR3 amino acids: CASSFGDRTESSYNEQFF. DNA for the CDR3: TGTGCCAGCAGTTTCGGAGATAGGACTGAGAGCTCCTACAATGAGCAGTTCTTC.

This clonotype appeared a few times. The V and J genes are TRBV2 and TRBJ2-7, with a tentative D call TRBD1 (6 bases). The CDR3 contains 12 residues. Trimming removed 6 bases from V and 4 bases from J, with 10 bases in between. Germline CDR1 reads SNHLY; CDR2 reads FYNNEI. In DNA form, the CDR3 reads TGTGCCAGCAGGGCACAGGGTTACGAGCAGTACTTC. The encoded protein is CASRAQGYEQYF. Combining the CDR3 with reference TRBV2 and TRBJ2-7 gives the whole variable domain EPEVTQTPSHQVTQMGQEVILRCVPISNHLYFYWYRQILGQKVEFLVSFYNNEISEKSEIFDDQFSVERPDGSNFTLKIRSTKLEDSAMYFCASRAQGYEQYFGPGTRLTVT.

The chain is built from TRBV10-3 and TRBJ2-2, with 8 bases lining up with TRBD2. The junction had 6 bases not matched to a gene; V was cut back by 7 bases and J by 2 bases. The CDR3 has 15 residues. In germline, CDR1 is ENHRY, CDR2 SYGVKD. CDR3 in amino acids: CAIKPSGSNTGELFF. The CDR3 nucleotides read TGTGCCATCAAACCGAGCGGGAGTAACACCGGGGAGCTGTTTTTT.

This clonotype showed up many times. The V gene is TRBV15, the J gene TRBJ1-1; no clear D gene. Germline loops: CDR1 LNHNV, CDR2 YYDKDF (reference sequence). CDR3 size: 14 residues. V lost 0 bases to trimming and J lost 1 base, with 6 bases between them. The CDR3 region is CATSRDQRNTEAFF. CDR3 DNA sequence: TGTGCCACCAGCAGAGACCAGAGGAACACTGAAGCTTTCTTT.

The sample holds a few counts of this clonotype. The rearrangement joins TRBV11-1 to TRBJ2-1, with D tentatively TRBD2 (6 bases). CDR1 is SGHAT and CDR2 is FQDESV in the germline V gene (reference sequence). The CDR3 runs to 14 residues. The V end was cut by 1 base, the J end by 5 bases, with 9 bases between. In DNA, the CDR3 is TGTGCCAGCAGCTTAGGTAGCGGACACAATGAGCAGTTCTTC. Its translation is CASSLGSGHNEQFF.

This clonotype has at least ten counts. The chain couples TRBV3-1 to TRBJ2-3, with D unresolved. The CDR3 runs to 16 residues. V gave up 3 bases and J gave up 6 bases, with 19 bases separating them. Germline CDR1 LGHDT, CDR2 YNNKEL (reference sequence). This CDR3 reads CASSHRTASVLDTQYF. CDR3 bases: TGTGCCAGCAGCCACCGGACCGCCAGCGTGTTGGATACGCAGTATTTT.

The rearrangement links TRBV6-1 to TRBJ2-6, with TRBD1 matching over 9 bases. Germline lookup yields CDR1 MNHNS and CDR2 SASEGT. The CDR3 sequence is 17 residues long. V was pared by 7 bases and J by 0 bases, with 7 bases of the junction left unmatched. CDR3 in amino acids: CASTRDRVSSGANVLTF. The CDR3 nucleotides read TGTGCCAGCACCAGGGACAGGGTGAGCTCTGGGGCCAACGTCCTGACTTTC.

This clonotype was recorded a few times. This sequence joins TRBV2 and TRBJ1-2, with D possibly being TRBD1 (6 bases). Germline V CDR1 and CDR2: SNHLY, FYNNEI. Trimming cost V 6 bases and J 4 bases, with 12 bases left between them. This CDR3 is built from 13 residues. This CDR3 reads CASSAGTTYGYTF. The CDR3, as DNA: TGTGCCAGCAGCGCCGGGACAACCTATGGCTACACCTTC.

This clonotype was picked up many times. The CDR3 coding sequence is TGTGCCACCAGCAGTACCATTGTACTTCAGCCCCAGCATTTT. Its translation is CATSSTIVLQPQHF. This rearrangement joins TRBV15 to TRBJ1-5; D unclear. V lost 3 bases, J lost 6 bases, and 12 bases lay in between. This CDR3 contains 14 residues. CDR1 and CDR2 from the germline V gene are LNHNV and YYDKDF (reference sequence).

This clonotype has ten or more counts. The chain carries TRBV6-1 and TRBJ1-5, with unresolved D. This CDR3 comprises 13 residues. Deletions cut 5 bases from V and 5 bases from J, with 10 bases between. Germline values: CDR1 MNHNS, CDR2 SASEGT. The CDR3 spells CASSPQRDQPQHF. CDR3 nucleotides: TGTGCCAGCAGTCCTCAGAGGGATCAGCCCCAGCATTTT.

This clonotype was observed a handful of times. This sequence joins TRBV28 and TRBJ2-4; D is perhaps TRBD2 (6 bases). The V end lost 6 bases, the J end lost 1 base, and 13 bases lay between the germline ends. Germline assignment: CDR1 MDHEN and CDR2 SYDVKM. This CDR3 is built from 15 residues. The DNA for the CDR3 is TGTGCCAGCAGGGAGGGCGGTGGGGCCAAAAACATTCAGTACTTC. This gives the protein CASREGGGAKNIQYF.

The sample holds a few counts of this clonotype. This rearrangement joins TRBV2 to TRBJ2-7; D is unresolved. Trimming took off 3 bases at V and 4 bases at J, with 16 bases between the two ends. Per germline, CDR1 SNHLY and CDR2 FYNNEI. The CDR3 totals 15 residues. The CDR3 reads CASSDNVVILYEQYV. CDR3 sequence (DNA): TGTGCCAGCAGTGATAATGTGGTTATTCTATACGAGCAGTACGTC.

At least ten counts were recorded for this clonotype. This chain uses TRBV5-1 with TRBJ2-7; D possibly corresponds to TRBD1 (7 bases). CDR1 and CDR2 (germline): SGHRS, YFSETQ. V lost 4 bases and J 2 bases, leaving 19 bases between the germline ends. This CDR3 is built from 16 residues. CDR3 nucleotide sequence: TGCGCCAGCAGCGGAGGCGGGACAGTACTAACCTACGAGCAGTACTTC. Protein: CASSGGGTVLTYEQYF.

This clonotype was detected only a few times. The chain links TRBV7-6 to TRBJ2-5, with TRBD2 matching 16 bases. Germline lookup yields CDR1 SGHVS and CDR2 FNYEAQ. V lost 3 bases, J lost 1 base, and 8 bases stayed unmatched. CDR3 size: 19 residues. Written as DNA, the CDR3 is TGTGCCAGCAGCTTCCCGGGACTAGCGGGGGGGACTATCCAAGAGACCCAGTACTTC. Its translation: CASSFPGLAGGTIQETQYF.